This passage covers 23 T cell receptor beta chains from one sample sequenced in a study of blood T cell repertoires in COVID-19. Libraries were prepared by immunoSEQ multiplex PCR; TCRdb keeps only in-frame clonotypes and omits some of them. The sample lists about 120,000 clones; around 87% were seen once. The sequenced sample was peripheral blood. These receptors were collected from a man between 65 and 85 years old with active or convalescent COVID-19.

This rearrangement joins TRBV4-1 to TRBJ1-6; D gene ambiguous. CDR3 length equals 19 residues. CDR1 and CDR2 from the germline V gene are MGHRA and YSYEKL. V was cut by 0 bases and J by 0 bases, with 15 bases left in between. CDR3 nucleotide sequence: TGCGCCAGCAGCCAAGATCCAGGAGGAACTAGCTCCTATAATTCACCCCTCCACTTT. Translating it yields CASSQDPGGTSSYNSPLHF.

The chain combines TRBV11-1 with TRBJ2-2; D perhaps matches TRBD1 (5 bases). CDR3 length: 14 residues. Germline lookup yields CDR1 SGHAT and CDR2 FQDESV (reference sequence). Trimming left V 3 bases short and J 1 base short, with 6 bases between. CDR3 coding DNA: TGTGCCAGCAGCTTGCAGGGGAACACCGGGGAGCTGTTTTTT. It codes for CASSLQGNTGELFF.

The rearrangement links TRBV5-6 to TRBJ2-5, with 8 bases fitting TRBD1. V gave up 5 bases and J gave up 3 bases; unmatched junction bases: 9. The CDR3 spans 15 residues. Germline assignment: CDR1 SGHDT and CDR2 YYEEEE. The CDR3 DNA follows: TGTGCCAGCAGTAAAACAGGGGGGCGGAAAGAGACCCAGTACTTC. It specifies CASSKTGGRKETQYF. The full variable domain, rest sourced from reference TRBV5-6 and TRBJ2-5, is DAGVTQSPTHLIKTRGQQVTLRCSPKSGHDTVSWYQQALGQGPQFIFQYYEEEERQRGNFPDRFSGHQFPNYSSELNVNALLLGDSALYLCASSKTGGRKETQYFGPGTRLLVL.

This clone was counted between two and nine times. The rearrangement uses TRBV10-3 and TRBJ2-7, with TRBD1 matching over 11 bases. Trimming removed 7 bases from V and 2 bases from J; junction bases left unmatched: 1. Germline CDR1 reads ENHRY; CDR2 reads SYGVKD. There are 13 residues in the CDR3. CDR3 sequence: CAIKGQGAYEQYF. The CDR3 bases are TGTGCCATCAAGGGACAGGGGGCCTACGAGCAGTACTTC.

This clone was seen a handful of times. This sequence joins TRBV18 and TRBJ1-6; 10 bases are shared with TRBD1. In germline, CDR1 is KGHSH, CDR2 LQKENI. The length of the CDR3 is 16 residues. The V gene end was trimmed by 5 bases and the J gene end by 6 bases; junction bases not matched to a gene: 7. In DNA, the CDR3 is TGTGCCAGCTCAACGCGACAGGGGGCAGCTAATTCACCCCTCCACTTT. It encodes CASSTRQGAANSPLHF.

The chain employs TRBV6-2 or TRBV6-3 and TRBJ2-5, with 8 bases aligning to TRBD1. The CDR3 is 17 residues long. In germline, CDR1 is MNHEY, CDR2 SVGEGT. Losses at the gene ends were 2 bases for V and 1 base for J; bases not matched to a gene: 9. CDR3 DNA: TGTGCCAGCAGTTACGCCCTGGGACAGGCCCGCCAAGAGACCCAGTACTTC. It is translated as CASSYALGQARQETQYF.

The chain carries TRBV7-2 and TRBJ2-3; the match to TRBD2 covers 7 bases. V shed 2 bases, J shed 1 base, and the junction held 3 bases outside the gene matches. Germline values: CDR1 SGHTA, CDR2 FQGNSA. This CDR3 spans 15 amino acids. The CDR3 DNA follows: TGTGCCAGCAGCTTACAGACTAGCCGCACAGATACGCAGTATTTT. This codes for CASSLQTSRTDTQYF.

J is TRBJ2-3 and V is TRBV14; 9 nucleotides match TRBD2. J lost 11 bases, V lost 0 bases, and 15 bases had no gene match. From germline, CDR1 is SGHDN and CDR2 FVKESK. This CDR3 region has 17 residues. CDR3 in DNA: TGTGCCAGCAGCCAAGAACCAGCGGGAGGACCCGCAGTTAGGCAGTATTTT. Protein: CASSQEPAGGPAVRQYF.

As concerns this clone: Different DNA sequences within this sample yield the same CDR3. This chain uses TRBV18 with TRBJ1-2; D might be TRBD1 (6 bases). The V gene's germline CDR1 is KGHSH and CDR2 LQKENI. The CDR3 has 14 residues. V was cut by 3 bases and J by 3 bases, with 11 bases left in between. The CDR3 is CASSPQGRDYGYTF. The CDR3, as DNA: TGTGCCAGCTCACCTCAGGGGAGGGACTATGGCTACACCTTC.

This chain uses TRBV2 with TRBJ2-7; D ambiguous. CDR3 length: 12 residues. V dropped 6 bases and J dropped 4 bases, with 10 bases sitting between them. CDR1 is SNHLY and CDR2 is FYNNEI in the germline V gene. The chain's CDR3 is CASSPLRYEQYF. The CDR3 bases are TGTGCCAGCAGCCCTCTCAGATACGAGCAGTACTTC.

V usage is TRBV7-9 and J usage is TRBJ2-3, with 9 bases aligning to TRBD2. Unmatched junction bases numbered 4, after V lost 5 bases and J lost 1 base. This CDR3 contains 15 residues. Germline-derived CDR1 and CDR2 are SEHNR and FQNEAQ (reference sequence). The CDR3 bases are TGTGCCAGCAGCATTATAGCGGGGGGCACAGATACGCAGTATTTT. As protein: CASSIIAGGTDTQYF. Filled out from reference TRBV7-9 and TRBJ2-3, the complete variable domain reads DTGVSQNPRHKITKRGQNVTFRCDPISEHNRLYWYRQTLGQGPEFLTYFQNEAQLEKSRLLSDRFSAERPKGSFSTLEIQRTEQGDSAMYLCASSIIAGGTDTQYFGPGTRLTVL.

The CDR3 spells CASSSRGQANQPQHF. In nucleotides, the CDR3 is TGTGCCAGCAGCTCGCGGGGACAGGCGAATCAGCCCCAGCATTTT. The rearrangement links TRBV3-1 (or the pseudogene TRBV3-2) to TRBJ1-5, with TRBD1 identical over 8 bases. Trimming cost V 5 bases and J 4 bases; bases outside gene matches: 7. The CDR3 extends over 15 amino acids. Germline V gene lookup returns CDR1 LGHDT and CDR2 YNNKEL (reference sequence).

The V gene is TRBV12-3 or TRBV12-4, the J gene TRBJ1-2; 8 bases line up with TRBD1. With 6 bases clipped from V and 8 bases from J, the junction kept 5 bases outside the gene matches. The CDR3 runs to 12 residues. DNA for the CDR3: TGTGCCAGCAGCCGGACAGGGTGGGGCTACACCTTC. It encodes CASSRTGWGYTF.

Worth noting for this clone: Different DNA sequences within this sample yield the same CDR3. The gene calls are TRBV19 and TRBJ2-1; 10 bases are a match to TRBD2. The CDR3 sequence is 15 residues long. CDR1 is LNHDA, CDR2 SQIVND, per germline (reference sequence). With V trimmed by 2 bases and J by 5 bases, 3 bases remained unmatched. The CDR3 sequence is CASSILAGADNEQFF. The CDR3 nucleotides read TGTGCCAGTAGTATACTAGCGGGAGCGGACAATGAGCAGTTCTTC.

This chain joins TRBV7-2 and TRBJ2-7; 11 bases align to TRBD2. Germline V gene data show CDR1 as SGHTA and CDR2 as FQGNSA. V lost 4 bases, J lost 2 bases, and 1 base stayed unmatched. The CDR3 contains 14 residues. The CDR3 DNA follows: TGTGCCAGCAGCTCGGGACTAGCGGCCTACGAGCAGTACTTC. Residues: CASSSGLAAYEQYF.

The rearrangement links TRBV4-2 to TRBJ2-7; 7 bases are shared with TRBD1. The J segment lost 2 bases and the V segment lost 2 bases, leaving 9 bases of the junction unmatched. Germline values: CDR1 LGHNA, CDR2 YNFKEQ. CDR3 length equals 16 residues. The DNA for the CDR3 is TGTGCCAGCAGCCAACACCGGACAGGTAGGACCTACGAGCAGTACTTC. Amino acid sequence: CASSQHRTGRTYEQYF.

This chain connects TRBV19 to TRBJ2-3; D is undetermined. Germline loops: CDR1 LNHDA, CDR2 SQIVND (reference sequence). This CDR3 comprises 13 residues. The ends were cut back, 5 bases at V and 7 bases at J, with 13 bases in the middle. The CDR3, as DNA: TGTGCCAGTAGTCCTCCTAATCTTTATACGCAGTATTTT. Translation gives CASSPPNLYTQYF. Full variable domain (rest looked up from reference TRBV19 and TRBJ2-3): DGGITQSPKYLFRKEGQNVTLSCEQNLNHDAMYWYRQDPGQGLRLIYYSQIVNDFQKGDIAEGYSVSREKKESFPLTVTSAQKNPTAFYLCASSPPNLYTQYFGPGTRLTVL.

This clone was picked up one time. This chain links TRBV21-1 with TRBJ2-7; the table's D call of TRBD2 was not tested on the DNA. TRBV21-1 is an annotated pseudogene. The CDR3 totals 18 residues. Written as DNA, the CDR3 is TGTGCCAGCAGCAAAGTTGTAAGCGGGAGAGGGCCCCTCCACGAGCAGTACTTC. Translated: CASSKVVSGRGPLHEQYF.

The chain has TRBV19 and TRBJ1-5; no reliable D call. Per germline, CDR1 LNHDA and CDR2 SQIVND (reference sequence). Trimming left V 3 bases short and J 3 bases short, with 9 bases between. This CDR3 has 14 residues. CDR3 sequence: CASSIEHPNQPQHF. CDR3 nucleotides: TGTGCCAGTAGTATTGAACATCCCAATCAGCCCCAGCATTTT.

This clone was picked up a small number of times. The genes are TRBV7-8 and TRBJ1-1; unclear D gene. Trimming pared 0 bases from V and 4 bases from J, leaving 6 bases between. The germline V gene has CDR1 SGHVS and CDR2 FQNEAQ. The CDR3 consists of 13 residues. The CDR3 sequence: CASSLAEATEAFF. CDR3 DNA: TGTGCCAGCAGCTTAGCTGAAGCCACTGAAGCTTTCTTT.

V and J are TRBV29-1 and TRBJ1-2; 12 bases are a match to TRBD1. The V and J ends lost 6 bases and 4 bases, in that order; junction bases with no gene match: 9. The CDR3 extends over 15 amino acids. Per germline, CDR1 SQVTM and CDR2 ANQGSEA. As DNA, the CDR3 is TGCAGCGTCCTGGGACAGGGGGCGATTCCCTATGGCTACACCTTC. Amino acid sequence: CSVLGQGAIPYGYTF. Combining the CDR3 with reference TRBV29-1 and TRBJ1-2 gives the whole variable domain SAVISQKPSRDICQRGTSLTIQCQVDSQVTMMFWYRQQPGQSLTLIATANQGSEATYESGFVIDKFPISRPNLTFSTLTVSNMSPEDSSIYLCSVLGQGAIPYGYTFGSGTRLTVV.

V is TRBV7-9 and J is TRBJ1-5; a possible D gene is TRBD1 (5 bases). The CDR3 spans 12 residues. The germline V and J ends were trimmed by 8 bases and 3 bases, with 8 bases remaining between them. In germline, CDR1 is SEHNR, CDR2 FQNEAQ (reference sequence). CDR3 protein: CASDSLNQPQHF. In nucleotides, the CDR3 is TGTGCCAGCGACAGCCTCAATCAGCCCCAGCATTTT.

The V and J genes are TRBV2 and TRBJ1-4; D remains ambiguous. Germline values: CDR1 SNHLY, CDR2 FYNNEI. The ends were cut back, 7 bases at V and 4 bases at J, with 10 bases in the middle. The CDR3 totals 13 residues. The CDR3, as DNA: TGTGCCAGCACCCTAGCAATTAATGAAAAACTGTTTTTT. Residues: CASTLAINEKLFF. The whole variable domain, remainder taken from reference TRBV2 and TRBJ1-4, is EPEVTQTPSHQVTQMGQEVILRCVPISNHLYFYWYRQILGQKVEFLVSFYNNEISEKSEIFDDQFSVERPDGSNFTLKIRSTKLEDSAMYFCASTLAINEKLFFGSGTQLSVL.